The T cell receptor (beta chain) described here comes from a study of blood T cell repertoires in COVID-19. Study information: Material from acute and convalescent COVID-19 was sourced from the United States, Italy and Spain.

In the source study's methods: By means of reference gene primer amplification, nucleated cell counts were estimated. TCRdb keeps only in-frame clones here, not all; method: immunoSEQ multiplex PCR. D and trimming come from the DNA, and the V and J calls and clone size come from that table. The data show about 250,000 clones, about 82% seen once. The CDR3 length is 10 residues. The J segment lost 13 bases and the V segment lost 5 bases, leaving 6 bases of the junction unmatched. Germline V gene sequence: CDR1 SQVTM, CDR2 ANQGSEA. The chain carries TRBV29-1 and TRBJ1-1, with 8 bases aligning to TRBD1. Sequenced material: peripheral blood. The source is a man in his forties or fifties with active or convalescent COVID-19. The CDR3 DNA follows: TGCAGCGTTCTAGACAGGGGCTGTTTCTTT. Translating gives CSVLDRGCFF.